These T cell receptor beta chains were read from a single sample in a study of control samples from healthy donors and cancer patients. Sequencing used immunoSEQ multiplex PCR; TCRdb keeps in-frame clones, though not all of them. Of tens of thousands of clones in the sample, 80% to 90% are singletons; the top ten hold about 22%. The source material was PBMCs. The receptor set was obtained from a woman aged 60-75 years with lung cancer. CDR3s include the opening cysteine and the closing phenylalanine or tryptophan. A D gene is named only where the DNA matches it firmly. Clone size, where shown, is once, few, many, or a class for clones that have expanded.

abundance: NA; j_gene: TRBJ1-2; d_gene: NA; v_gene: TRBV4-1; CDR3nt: TGCGCCAGCAGCCATCCCTTAGGGGGGGGGATCGGCTACACCTTC; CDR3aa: CASSHPLGGGIGYTF
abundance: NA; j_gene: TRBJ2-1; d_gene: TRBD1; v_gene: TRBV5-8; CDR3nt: TGTGCCAGCAACCTCCCGGGACAGGGATCCAATGAGCAGTTCTTC; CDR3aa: CASNLPGQGSNEQFF
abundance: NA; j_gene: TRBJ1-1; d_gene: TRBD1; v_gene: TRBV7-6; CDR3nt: TGTGCCAGCAGCTCCAAGACAGGGTCGGGAACTGAAGCTTTCTTT; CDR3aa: CASSSKTGSGTEAFF
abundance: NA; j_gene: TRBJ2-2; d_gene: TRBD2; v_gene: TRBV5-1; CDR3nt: TGCGCCAGCAGCGCCGGGACTAGCGGCCTCGGGGAGCTGTTTTTT; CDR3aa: CASSAGTSGLGELFF
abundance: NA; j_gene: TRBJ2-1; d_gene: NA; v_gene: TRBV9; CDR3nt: TGTGCCAGCAGCGTAGTGGGAGACTACAATGAGCAGTTCTTC; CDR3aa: CASSVVGDYNEQFF
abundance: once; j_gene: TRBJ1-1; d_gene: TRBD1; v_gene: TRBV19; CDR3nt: TGTGCCAGTACGACAGGGGAGAACACTGAAGCTTTCTTT; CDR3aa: CASTTGENTEAFF
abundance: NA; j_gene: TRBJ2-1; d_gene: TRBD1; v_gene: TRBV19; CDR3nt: TGTGCCAGTAGACACGGGACAGCTAGCTCCTACAATGAGCAGTTCTTC; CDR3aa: CASRHGTASSYNEQFF
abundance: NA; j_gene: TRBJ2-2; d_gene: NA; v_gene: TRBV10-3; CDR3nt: TGTGCCATTGGGGGAGTCGGGGAGCTGTTTTTT; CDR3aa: CAIGGVGELFF
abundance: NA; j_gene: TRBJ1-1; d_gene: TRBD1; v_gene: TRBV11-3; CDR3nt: TGTGCCAGCAGCCGCGACGGACAGGGAGAAGCTTTCTTT; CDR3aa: CASSRDGQGEAFF
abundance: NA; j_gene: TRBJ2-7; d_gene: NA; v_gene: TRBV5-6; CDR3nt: TGTGCCAGCAGCTCCGCCCAGGGAATCGTATGGTACTTC; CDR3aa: CASSSAQGIVWYF
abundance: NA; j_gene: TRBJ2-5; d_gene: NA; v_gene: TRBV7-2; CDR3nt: TGTGCCAGCAGCCAGGGAGCCCAAGAGACCCAGTACTTC; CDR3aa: CASSQGAQETQYF
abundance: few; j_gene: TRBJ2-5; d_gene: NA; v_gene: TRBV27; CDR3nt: TGTGCCAGCAGTTTTACGGGGGTCGAGGGTCCAGAGACCCAGTACTTC; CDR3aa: CASSFTGVEGPETQYF
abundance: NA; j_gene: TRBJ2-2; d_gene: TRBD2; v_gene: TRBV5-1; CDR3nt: TGCGCCAGCGTAGGGAGGGGCCGAGGGCCCGGGGAGCTGTTTTTT; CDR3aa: CASVGRGRGPGELFF
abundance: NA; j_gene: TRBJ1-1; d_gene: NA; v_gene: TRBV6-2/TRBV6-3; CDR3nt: TGTGCCAGCAGTTACGGGGCGGGCACTGAAGCTTTCTTT; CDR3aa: CASSYGAGTEAFF
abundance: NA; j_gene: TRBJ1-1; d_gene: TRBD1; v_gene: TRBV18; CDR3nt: TGTGCCAGCACCGCAACGACAGGGCAGAACACTGAAGCTTTCTTT; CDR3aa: CASTATTGQNTEAFF
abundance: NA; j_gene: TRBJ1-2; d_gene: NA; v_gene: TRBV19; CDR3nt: TGTGCCAGTAACGGCGCGGGGGCTAACTATGGCTACACCTTC; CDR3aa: CASNGAGANYGYTF
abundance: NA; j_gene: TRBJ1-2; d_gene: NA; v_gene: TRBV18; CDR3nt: TGTGCCAGCTCACCTCCGGCCACGGCTTATGGCTACACCTTC; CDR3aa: CASSPPATAYGYTF
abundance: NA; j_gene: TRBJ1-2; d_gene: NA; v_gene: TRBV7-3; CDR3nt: TGTGCCAGCAGCCCGGGGAACAACTATGGCTACACCTTC; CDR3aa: CASSPGNNYGYTF
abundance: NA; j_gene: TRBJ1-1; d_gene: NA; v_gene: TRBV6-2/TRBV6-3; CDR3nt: TGTGCCAGCAGTCCCAGGGCGAACACTGAAGCTTTCTTT; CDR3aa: CASSPRANTEAFF
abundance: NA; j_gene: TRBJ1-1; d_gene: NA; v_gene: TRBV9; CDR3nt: TGTGCCAGCAGCGTTAGTGGGGTGCGGACTGAAGCTTTCTTT; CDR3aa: CASSVSGVRTEAFF
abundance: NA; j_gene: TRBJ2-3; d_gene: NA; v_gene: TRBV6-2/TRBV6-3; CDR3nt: TGTGCCAGCAGTTACTGGCGGGATCCTAGCACAGATACGCAGTATTTT; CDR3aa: CASSYWRDPSTDTQYF
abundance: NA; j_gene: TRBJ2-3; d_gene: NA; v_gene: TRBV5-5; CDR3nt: TGTGCCAGCAGCTTGTTCCAGAACGCAGATACGCAGTATTTT; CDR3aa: CASSLFQNADTQYF
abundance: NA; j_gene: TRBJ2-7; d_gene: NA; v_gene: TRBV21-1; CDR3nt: TGTGCCAGCAGTCTCCGGGACAGGGGCAGCAGCTCCCTCTCGCCGTACGAGCAGTACTTC; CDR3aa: CASSLRDRGSSSLSPYEQYF
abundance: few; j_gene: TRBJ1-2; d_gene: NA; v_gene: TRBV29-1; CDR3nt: TGCAGCGTTCACTCAATGGGGACGGACTTTGGCTACACCTTC; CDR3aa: CSVHSMGTDFGYTF
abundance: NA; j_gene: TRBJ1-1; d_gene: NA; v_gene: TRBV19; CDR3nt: TGTGCCAGTAGTTCTAGAGGAGGGACTAGAAGGAACACTGAAGCTTTCTTT; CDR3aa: CASSSRGGTRRNTEAFF
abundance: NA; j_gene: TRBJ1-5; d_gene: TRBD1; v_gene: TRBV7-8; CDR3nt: TGTGCCAGCAGCTTAGACCTGACAGGGTATAGCAATCAGCCCCAGCATTTT; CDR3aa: CASSLDLTGYSNQPQHF
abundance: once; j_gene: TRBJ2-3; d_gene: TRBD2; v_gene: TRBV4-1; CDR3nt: TGCGCCAGCAGCCCCGGTCTAGCGGGGGCCACAGATACGCAGTATTTT; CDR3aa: CASSPGLAGATDTQYF
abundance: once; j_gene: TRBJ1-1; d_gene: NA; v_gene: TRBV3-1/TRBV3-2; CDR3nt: TGTGCCAGCCGCCAGGACACTGAAGCTTTCTTT; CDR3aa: CASRQDTEAFF
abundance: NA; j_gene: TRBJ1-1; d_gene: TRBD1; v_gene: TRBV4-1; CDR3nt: TGCGCCAGCAGCCAAGGGGGACAGTTGGCCACTGAAGCTTTCTTT; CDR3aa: CASSQGGQLATEAFF
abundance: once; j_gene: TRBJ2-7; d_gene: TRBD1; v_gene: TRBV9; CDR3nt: TGTGCCAGCAGCGCCCCCGGGACAGGGGTTTCCGAGCAGTACTTC; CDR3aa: CASSAPGTGVSEQYF
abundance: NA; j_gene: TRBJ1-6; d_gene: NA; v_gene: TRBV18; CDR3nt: TGTGCCAGCTCACCACAGAACAGGGCAGAATCACCCCTCCACTTT; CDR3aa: CASSPQNRAESPLHF
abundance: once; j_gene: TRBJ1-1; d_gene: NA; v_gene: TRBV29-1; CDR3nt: TGCAGCGTGGGTTACATGAACACTGAAGCTTTCTTT; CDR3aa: CSVGYMNTEAFF
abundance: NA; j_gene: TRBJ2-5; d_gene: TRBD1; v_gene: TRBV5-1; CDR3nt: TGCGCCAGCAGCGGGGGACAGGGACAGGAGACCCAGTACTTC; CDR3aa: CASSGGQGQETQYF
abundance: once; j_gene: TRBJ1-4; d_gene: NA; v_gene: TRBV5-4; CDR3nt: TGTGCCAGCAGCCTTTCGATCGGTGCAACTAATGAAAAACTGTTTTTT; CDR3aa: CASSLSIGATNEKLFF
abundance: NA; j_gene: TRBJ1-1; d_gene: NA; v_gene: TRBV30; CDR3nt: TGTGCCTGGGGGACCCGATGGACTGAAGCTTTCTTT; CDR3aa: CAWGTRWTEAFF
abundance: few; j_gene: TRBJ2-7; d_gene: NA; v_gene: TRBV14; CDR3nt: TGTGCCAGCAGCCCAAGGAGACCCTACGAGCAGTACTTC; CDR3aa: CASSPRRPYEQYF
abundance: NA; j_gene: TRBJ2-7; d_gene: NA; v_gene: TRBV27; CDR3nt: TGTGCCAGCAGTTTGCTAGGTGCGGGGAGTGAAAGTTACGAGCAGTACTTC; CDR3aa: CASSLLGAGSESYEQYF
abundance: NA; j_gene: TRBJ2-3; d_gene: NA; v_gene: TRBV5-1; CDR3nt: TGCGCCAGCAGCGAAATACCCACAGATACGCAGTATTTT; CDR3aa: CASSEIPTDTQYF